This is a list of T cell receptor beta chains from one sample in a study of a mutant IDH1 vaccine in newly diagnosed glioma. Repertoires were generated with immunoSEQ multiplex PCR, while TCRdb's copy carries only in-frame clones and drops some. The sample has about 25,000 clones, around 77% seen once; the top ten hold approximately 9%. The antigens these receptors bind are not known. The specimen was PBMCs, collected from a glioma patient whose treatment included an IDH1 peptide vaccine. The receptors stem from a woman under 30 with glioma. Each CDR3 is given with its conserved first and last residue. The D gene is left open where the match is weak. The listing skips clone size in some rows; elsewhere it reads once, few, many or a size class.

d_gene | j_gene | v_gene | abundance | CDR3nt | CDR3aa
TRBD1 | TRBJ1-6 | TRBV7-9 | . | TGTGCCAGCAGCCGCGGGACAGGTCTTGATTCACCCCTCCACTTT | CASSRGTGLDSPLHF
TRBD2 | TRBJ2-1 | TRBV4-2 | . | TGTGCCAGCAGCCAAGAACGGCGGGAGCCCAATGAGCAGTTCTTC | CASSQERREPNEQFF
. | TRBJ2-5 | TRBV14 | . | TGTGCCAGCAGCCAAGAGAGGTTCTGGGGCGGGAAGACCCAGTACTTC | CASSQERFWGGKTQYF
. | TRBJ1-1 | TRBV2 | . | TGTGCCAGCCCCCCGGGAACGGTAGGTGGTGAAGCTTTCTTT | CASPPGTVGGEAFF
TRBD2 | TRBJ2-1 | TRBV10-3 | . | TGTGCCATCAGTGAGGCGCCCTGGCGGGAGGGCCCCTACAATGAGCAGTTCTTC | CAISEAPWREGPYNEQFF
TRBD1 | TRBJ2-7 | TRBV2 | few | TGTGCCAGCAGTGATCTAGGGACAGCAACTAGTTCGGGGGAGCAGTACTTC | CASSDLGTATSSGEQYF
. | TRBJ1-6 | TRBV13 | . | TGTGCCAGCAGCGCTCGACGACAGGTTGTAAATTCACCCCTCCACTTT | CASSARRQVVNSPLHF
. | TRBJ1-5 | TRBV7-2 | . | TGTGCCAGCAGCTGGGGCCCAGGGAGGGATCAGCCCCAGCATTTT | CASSWGPGRDQPQHF
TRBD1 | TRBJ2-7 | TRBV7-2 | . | TGTGCCAGCAGCTGGGGACAGGGGAACGAGCAGTACTTC | CASSWGQGNEQYF
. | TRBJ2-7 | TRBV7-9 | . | TGTGCCAGCAGCCCTGGACAGCTCTACGAGCAGTACTTC | CASSPGQLYEQYF
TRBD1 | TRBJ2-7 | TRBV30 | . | TGTGCCTGGACTTATGGACAGGCCCGCGAGCAGTACTTC | CAWTYGQAREQYF
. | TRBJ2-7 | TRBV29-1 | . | TGCAGCGTTGAAGAACCTTACAGGCAGGGGCGAATTGCTTCCTACGAGCAGTACTTC | CSVEEPYRQGRIASYEQYF
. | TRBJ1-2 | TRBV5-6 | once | TGTGCCAGCAGCTCGAGTACGACAGTAAGGGACTATGGCTACACCTTC | CASSSSTTVRDYGYTF
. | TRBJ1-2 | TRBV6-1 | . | TGTGCCAGCAGTGAGTTGGGGTACGGCTATGGCTACACCTTC | CASSELGYGYGYTF
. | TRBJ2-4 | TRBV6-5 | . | TGTGCCAGCACTGATAGGGGGGTGAACATTCAGTACTTC | CASTDRGVNIQYF
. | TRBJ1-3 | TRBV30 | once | TGTGCCTGCACAGGGCGGTCTGGAAACACCATATATTTT | CACTGRSGNTIYF
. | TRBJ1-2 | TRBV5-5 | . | TGTGCCAGCAGCTTGGGGAGTAAAGCTAACTATGGCTACACCTTC | CASSLGSKANYGYTF
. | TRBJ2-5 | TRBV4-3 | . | TGCGCCAGCAGCCCAGGGATACAAGAGACCCAGTACTTC | CASSPGIQETQYF
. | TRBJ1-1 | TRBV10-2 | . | TGCGCCACTGGACAGTTCATGAACACTGAAGCTTTCTTT | CATGQFMNTEAFF
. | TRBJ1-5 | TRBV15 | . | TGTGCCACCAGCAACACGACACAGGGTTTTAGTCAGCCCCAGCATTTT | CATSNTTQGFSQPQHF
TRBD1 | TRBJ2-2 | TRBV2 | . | TGTGCCAGCATCCATGTTCCGGGACAGGGGGTTGAGGACACCGGGGAGCTGTTTTTT | CASIHVPGQGVEDTGELFF
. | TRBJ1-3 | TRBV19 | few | TGTGCCAGTAGTATATTCTCAGGGATGGGAAACACCATATATTTT | CASSIFSGMGNTIYF
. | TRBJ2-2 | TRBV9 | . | TGTGCCAGCAGCGAATGGGACACCGGGGAGCTGTTTTTT | CASSEWDTGELFF
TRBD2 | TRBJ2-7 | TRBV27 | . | TGTGCCAGCAGTGCCTACCGGACTAGCGGTTCCTACGAGCAGTACTTC | CASSAYRTSGSYEQYF
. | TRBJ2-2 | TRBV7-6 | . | TGTGCCAGCAGCGGCTGGACGGGCACCGGGGAGCTGTTTTTT | CASSGWTGTGELFF
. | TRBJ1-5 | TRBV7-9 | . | TGTGCCAGCAGCTTAGAGGGCGTGAATCAGCCCCAGCATTTT | CASSLEGVNQPQHF
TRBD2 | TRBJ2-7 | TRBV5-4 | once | TGTGCCAGCAGCCCGGGGGGTAGGTCCTACGAGCAGTACTTC | CASSPGGRSYEQYF
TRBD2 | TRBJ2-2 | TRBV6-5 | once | TGTGCCAGCAGCAAACCGGGACTATCTACCGGGGAGCTGTTTTTT | CASSKPGLSTGELFF
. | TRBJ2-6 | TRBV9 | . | TGTGCCAGCGGAAACATCAAACAAAGTCGGGCCAACGTCCTGACTTTC | CASGNIKQSRANVLTF
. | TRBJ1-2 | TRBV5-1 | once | TGCGCCAGCAGCCTCCAAGGGGAAGGCTACACCTTC | CASSLQGEGYTF
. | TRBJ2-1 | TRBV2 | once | TGTGCCAGCAGTGAAGACGGTGGCAGTAACAATGAGCAGTTCTTC | CASSEDGGSNNEQFF
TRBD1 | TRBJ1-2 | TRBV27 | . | TGTGCCAGCAGGGTGGGACAGGGTGTGTCATATGGCTACACCTTC | CASRVGQGVSYGYTF
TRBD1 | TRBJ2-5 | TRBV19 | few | TGTGCCAGTAGTCCCCGACAGGGGCCGGGGGAGACCCAGTACTTC | CASSPRQGPGETQYF
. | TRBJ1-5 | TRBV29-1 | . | TGCAGCGTTGGGAGCGGCAATCAGCCCCAGCATTTT | CSVGSGNQPQHF
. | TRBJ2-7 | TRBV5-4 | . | TGTGCCAGCAGCCCCTCCAGGGGATCCTACGAGCAGTACTTC | CASSPSRGSYEQYF
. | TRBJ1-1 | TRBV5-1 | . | TGCGCCAGCAGCCTCGAACCGGACAGCCGCACTGAAGCTTTCTTT | CASSLEPDSRTEAFF
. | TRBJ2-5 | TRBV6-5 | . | TGTGCCAGCAGTCCCTCTCGGGGAGAGACCCAGTACTTC | CASSPSRGETQYF
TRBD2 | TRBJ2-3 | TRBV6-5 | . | TGTGCCAGCAGTCTGGGACTAGCGGGGGGGCGGAGGTATTTT | CASSLGLAGGRRYF
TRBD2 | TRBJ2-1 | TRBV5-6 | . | TGTGCCAGCAGCTTGGAGTGGACTAGCAGCAATGAGCAGTTCTTC | CASSLEWTSSNEQFF
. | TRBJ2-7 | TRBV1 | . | TGCACCGGTCCCGAGGGACTAGCAGCCTACGAGCAGTACTTC | CTGPEGLAAYEQYF
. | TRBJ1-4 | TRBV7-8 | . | TGTGCCAGCAGCACTTTCAGGGCAACTAATGAAAAACTGTTTTTT | CASSTFRATNEKLFF
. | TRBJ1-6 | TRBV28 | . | TGTGCCAGCAGTTCTAAATCACCCCTCCACTTT | CASSSKSPLHF
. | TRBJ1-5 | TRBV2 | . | TGTGCCAGCAGTGGCGGGACACCCCAGGGGCCCCAGCATTTT | CASSGGTPQGPQHF
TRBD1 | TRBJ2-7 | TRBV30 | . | TGTGCCGGTCGACAGGGGGCCGTCTACGAGCAGTACTTC | CAGRQGAVYEQYF
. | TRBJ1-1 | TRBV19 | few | TGTGCCAGTAGTCCCCCAGGAGTGAACACTGAAGCTTTCTTT | CASSPPGVNTEAFF
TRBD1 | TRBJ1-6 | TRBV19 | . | TGTGCCAGTAAACGGACAGGCGATTCACCCCTCCACTTT | CASKRTGDSPLHF
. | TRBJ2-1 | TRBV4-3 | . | TGCGCCAGCAGCCAAGGAGGGATGATGGCGGGATACAATGAGCAGTTCTTC | CASSQGGMMAGYNEQFF
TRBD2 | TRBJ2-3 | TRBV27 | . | TGTGCCAGCAGTGTAGGGACTAGCGGGAGCACAGATACGCAGTATTTT | CASSVGTSGSTDTQYF
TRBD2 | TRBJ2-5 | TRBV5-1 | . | TGCGCCAGCAGCTTGGAGGTAGCGGGGACTGGGGAGACCCAGTACTTC | CASSLEVAGTGETQYF
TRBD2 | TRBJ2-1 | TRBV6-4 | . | TGTGCCAGCAGTGAAAGCGGGGCCTACAATGAGCAGTTCTTC | CASSESGAYNEQFF
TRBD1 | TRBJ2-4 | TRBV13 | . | TGTGCCAGCAGCTCACACACTGACAGGGCGAAAAACATTCAGTACTTC | CASSSHTDRAKNIQYF
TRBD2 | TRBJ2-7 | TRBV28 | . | TGTGCCAGCAGGCACCCTAGCGGGACCGACTACGAGCAGTACTTC | CASRHPSGTDYEQYF
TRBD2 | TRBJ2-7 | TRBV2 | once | TGTGCCAGCAGTATAGCGGGGTCCTACGAGCAGTACTTC | CASSIAGSYEQYF
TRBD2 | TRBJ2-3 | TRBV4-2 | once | TGTGCCAGCAGCCAGACCTTTGTTGCGGGGGGGACTATCACAGATACGCAGTATTTT | CASSQTFVAGGTITDTQYF
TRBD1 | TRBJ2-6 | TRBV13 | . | TGTGCCAGCAGCCAAGCCCGTCAGGGGGTGACTTTC | CASSQARQGVTF
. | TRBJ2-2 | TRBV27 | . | TGTGCCAGCAGTTTATGGCCCGGGACAAGCACCGGGGAGCTGTTTTTT | CASSLWPGTSTGELFF
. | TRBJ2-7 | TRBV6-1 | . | TGTGCCAGCAGTGAATTGGCAGGAGCATCTCGAGAGCAGTACTTC | CASSELAGASREQYF
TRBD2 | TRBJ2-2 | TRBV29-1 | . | TGCAGCGTGGGGACTAGCGGATCGAACACCGGGGAGCTGTTTTTT | CSVGTSGSNTGELFF
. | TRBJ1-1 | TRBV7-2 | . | TGTGCCAGCAGGATAAAAGAGTGGGGTAACACTGAAGCTTTCTTT | CASRIKEWGNTEAFF
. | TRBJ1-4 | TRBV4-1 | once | TGCGCCAGCAGCCAACAGGCTGGCAGTCTTAATGAAAAACTGTTTTTT | CASSQQAGSLNEKLFF